The 11 T cell receptor beta chains below were found in one sample sequenced in a study of CD8 T cells in ankylosing spondylitis. TCRdb reanalysed the 5' RACE reads using MiXCR and keeps one entry per CDR3 protein. The sample lists a few hundred thousand distinct CDR3 sequences, around 10% occurring once. Material for sequencing was blood, either unsorted or a sorted T cell fraction (not recorded which). The receptor source for this set is a male donor with ankylosing spondylitis or in good health (not recorded which).

The V and J genes are TRBV24-1 and TRBJ1-1; a weak D match, TRBD1 (6 bases). Looked up from germline, CDR1 is KGHDR and CDR2 is SFDVKD. This CDR3 is 12 amino acids long. The V end was cut by 3 bases, the J end by 11 bases, with 12 bases between. The DNA of the CDR3 is TGTGCCACCAGTGATAACAGGGATATGGCTTTCTTT. It is translated as CATSDNRDMAFF.

This clonotype was counted many times. The rearrangement uses TRBV7-9 and TRBJ1-2; 7 bases fit TRBD1. This CDR3 has 13 amino acids. Germline CDR1 reads SEHNR; CDR2 reads FQNEAQ (reference sequence). The junction had 7 bases not matched to a gene; V was cut back by 4 bases and J by 8 bases. Here the CDR3 reads CASSSPDRIGYTF. For the CDR3, the DNA is TGTGCCAGCAGCTCCCCGGACAGGATCGGCTACACCTTC.

This clonotype was picked up a small number of times. The chain uses TRBV12-3 or TRBV12-4 and TRBJ1-6; D gene ambiguous. This CDR3 region has 14 residues. V was shortened by 8 bases and J by 3 bases, with 11 bases between the two germline ends. The CDR3 loop is CASGARNYNSPLHF. In DNA, the CDR3 is TGTGCCAGCGGTGCGAGAAACTATAATTCACCCCTCCACTTT.

There are many counts of this clonotype. The J gene is TRBJ2-1, the V gene TRBV6-1; 7 bases agree with TRBD2. The CDR3 spans 15 residues. Germline V CDR1 and CDR2: MNHNS, SASEGT. Germline trimming cut 6 bases from V and 1 base from J; bases unmatched to any gene: 6. CDR3 protein: CASRLLAVSYNEQFF. Here the CDR3 DNA reads TGTGCCAGCAGACTTCTAGCGGTTTCCTACAATGAGCAGTTCTTC.

This clonotype has at least ten counts. The V and J genes are TRBV7-9 and TRBJ2-2; D is uncertain. From germline, CDR1 is SEHNR and CDR2 FQNEAQ (reference sequence). CDR3 size: 13 residues. V dropped 10 bases and J dropped 4 bases, with 13 bases sitting between them. The CDR3 loop reads CATSPPGTGELFF. DNA for the CDR3: TGTGCCACCTCCCCCCCGGGCACCGGGGAGCTGTTTTTT.

V gene TRBV9 combines with J gene TRBJ2-1; perhaps TRBD2 as D (6 bases). CDR1 SGDLS and CDR2 YYNGEE come from the germline V gene. This CDR3 is built from 14 residues. Trimming cost V 1 base and J 5 bases, with 10 bases left between them. This CDR3 reads CASSVFLADNEQFF. Here the CDR3 DNA reads TGTGCCAGCAGCGTATTTTTAGCGGACAATGAGCAGTTCTTC.

A few counts support this clonotype. V gene TRBV5-1 combines with J gene TRBJ2-3, with TRBD2 as a possible D gene (6 bases). There are 13 residues in the CDR3. CDR1 SGHRS and CDR2 YFSETQ come from the germline V gene. Trimming took off 1 base at V and 11 bases at J, with 14 bases between the two ends. The CDR3: CASSLPDSGGQYF. In nucleotides, the CDR3 is TGCGCCAGCAGCTTGCCGGACTCCGGGGGGCAGTATTTT.

This clonotype has ten or more counts. V is TRBV20-1 and J is TRBJ1-6, with D unclear. The V end was cut by 0 bases, the J end by 9 bases, with 15 bases between. CDR1 and CDR2 (germline): DFQATT, SNEGSKA (reference sequence). CDR3 size: 15 residues. The CDR3 DNA reads TGCAGTGCTAGAGATCAAGGTTTGCCCAGTTCACCCCTCCACTTT. Protein sequence: CSARDQGLPSSPLHF.

This clonotype was recorded a few times. The J gene is TRBJ2-2, the V gene TRBV5-1, with 10 bases matching TRBD2. This CDR3 comprises 18 residues. The germline CDR1 and CDR2 sequences are SGHRS and YFSETQ. V lost 4 bases to trimming and J lost 0 bases; unmatched junction nucleotides: 9. CDR3 coding DNA: TGCGCCAGCAGCCGTATACTAGCGGGATGGGCGAACACCGGGGAGCTGTTTTTT. Protein product: CASSRILAGWANTGELFF.

This clonotype has at least ten counts. The V call is TRBV5-1, the J call TRBJ2-3; tentative D call: TRBD2 (5 bases). Between the trimmed V and J ends, which lost 6 bases and 5 bases, there was a span of 10 bases. This CDR3 is built from 12 residues. From germline, CDR1 is SGHRS and CDR2 YFSETQ. The CDR3 spells CASTREEDTQYF. CDR3 coding DNA: TGCGCCAGCACGAGGGAAGAAGATACGCAGTATTTT.

This clonotype was recorded many times. V is TRBV20-1 and J is TRBJ1-6, with D unclear. The CDR3 spans 13 residues. Germline V lookup: CDR1 DFQATT, CDR2 SNEGSKA (reference sequence). Trimming stripped 1 base from V and 3 bases from J, with 4 bases between. CDR3 nucleotide sequence: TGCAGTGCTAGAGGGGACTATAATTCACCCCTCCACTTT. Protein: CSARGDYNSPLHF.